This section outlines one T cell receptor beta chain sequence together with its context. This clonotype is regarded as medium-sized (0.01 to 0.1%). Its cognate antigen has yet to be identified. No base quality information exists; no much larger clone differs at one position. Instrument used: Illumina MiSeq. Clones were called with MiXCR by TCRdb after fastp trimmed the public reads at Q25, and only in-frame beta chains were retained. Duplicate CDR3 protein sequences are folded into a single record with the most common DNA and genes. This sample lists roughly 5,800 distinct CDR3 sequences; over 9.5% were detected once. The leading ten clones occupy 5% to 6.5% of the sample. Relative to germline, V is missing 1 base and J is missing 5 bases, with 7 bases of the junction outside any gene match. Based on the germline V gene (reference sequence), the CDR1 and CDR2 sequences are LGHDT and YNNKEL. Including the terminal cysteine and phenylalanine, the CDR3 comprises 16 residues. Kept here is only the CDR3 DNA, which spans 48 bases and is read in frame from base 1.

This entry belongs to a study. The receptor was derived from a human donor with rheumatoid arthritis. Material: CD4+ T cells from synovial fluid. The V and J genes are TRBV3-1 and TRBJ2-5; the central 10 bases match TRBD1. The sequenced DNA is TGTGCCAGCAGCCAAGGCTCGACAGGGGGCTGGGAGACCCAGTACTTC. Its translation is CASSQGSTGGWETQYF.